The 32 T cell receptor beta chains below come from one sample, sequenced in a study of blood T cell repertoires in COVID-19. This table comes from immunoSEQ multiplex PCR, and its TCRdb copy is limited to in-frame clones, with some not included. The table shows 97,000 or so clones, with approximately 84% occurring only once. The sample comprised peripheral blood. Receptors were obtained from a human donor in a cohort sampled during active COVID-19.

The chain employs TRBV5-1 and TRBJ2-7; D perhaps matches TRBD1 (6 bases). From germline, CDR1 is SGHRS and CDR2 YFSETQ. The CDR3 totals 15 residues. V gave up 3 bases and J gave up 3 bases, with 16 bases separating them. The CDR3: CASSWSYRAYYEQYF. The CDR3 region has the DNA TGCGCCAGCAGCTGGAGCTACAGGGCCTACTACGAGCAGTACTTC.

V and J are TRBV5-1 and TRBJ2-1, with D perhaps matching TRBD2 (6 bases). V was trimmed by 0 bases and J by 0 bases, leaving 10 bases between them. CDR3 length: 16 amino acids. Germline V CDR1 and CDR2: SGHRS, YFSETQ. The CDR3 reads CASSLDGGSSYNEQFF. The CDR3 bases are TGCGCCAGCAGCTTGGATGGGGGGAGCTCCTACAATGAGCAGTTCTTC.

The rearrangement uses TRBV9 and TRBJ1-3; perhaps TRBD1 as D (5 bases). The germline V gene encodes CDR1 SGDLS and CDR2 YYNGEE. The V end lost 4 bases, the J end lost 3 bases, and 11 bases lay between the germline ends. The CDR3 is 14 residues long. DNA of the CDR3: TGTGCCAGCAGCCAAGGGGACTTTGGAAACACCATATATTTT. This sequence encodes CASSQGDFGNTIYF.

The chain carries TRBV19 and TRBJ2-5, with 14 positions matching TRBD2. Germline-derived CDR1 and CDR2 are LNHDA and SQIVND (reference sequence). The CDR3 length is 17 residues. The trim removed 4 bases at V and 2 bases at J, leaving 6 bases unmatched. The chain's CDR3 is CASSKRLAGGQQETQYF. Here the CDR3 DNA reads TGTGCCAGTAGTAAGAGACTAGCGGGGGGGCAACAAGAGACCCAGTACTTC. The full variable domain, rest sourced from reference TRBV19 and TRBJ2-5, is DGGITQSPKYLFRKEGQNVTLSCEQNLNHDAMYWYRQDPGQGLRLIYYSQIVNDFQKGDIAEGYSVSREKKESFPLTVTSAQKNPTAFYLCASSKRLAGGQQETQYFGPGTRLLVL.

This clone has only a few counts. This chain joins TRBV6-8 and TRBJ1-5; tentatively, D is TRBD1 (5 bases). CDR3 length equals 15 residues. Germline V CDR1 and CDR2: MNHGY, SAAAGT. V was clipped by 9 bases and J by 4 bases, with 19 bases between them. In DNA, the CDR3 is TGTGCCAGGCAACACTCAAACAGGTCTAATCAGCCCCAGCATTTT. As protein: CARQHSNRSNQPQHF.

The chain links TRBV3-1 (or the pseudogene TRBV3-2) to TRBJ2-3; 8 positions agree with TRBD2. V shed 10 bases, J shed 0 bases, and the junction held 9 bases outside the gene matches. Germline V lookup: CDR1 LGHDT, CDR2 YNNKEL (reference sequence). The CDR3 loop spans 15 amino acids. Here the CDR3 reads CATHGGGLSTDTQYF. The DNA for the CDR3 is TGTGCCACCCACGGCGGGGGGCTTAGCACAGATACGCAGTATTTT.

This rearrangement joins TRBV6-5 to TRBJ2-1, with D unresolved. The CDR3 is 14 amino acids. Germline values: CDR1 MNHEY, CDR2 SVGAGI. Trimming shortened V by 0 bases and J by 4 bases, and 7 bases separated the two germline ends. CDR3 region: CASSYSQLYNEQFF. The CDR3 region has the DNA TGTGCCAGCAGTTACTCTCAACTGTACAATGAGCAGTTCTTC.

The V call is TRBV24-1, the J call TRBJ1-2; 8 bases agree with TRBD1. This CDR3 comprises 12 residues. V lost 4 bases to trimming and J lost 9 bases; unmatched junction nucleotides: 3. Germline CDR1 and CDR2: KGHDR and SFDVKD. The CDR3 coding sequence is TGTGCCACCAGTGAACAGGGGGGCCGCTACACCTTC. This sequence encodes CATSEQGGRYTF.

V usage is TRBV5-1 and J usage is TRBJ2-3, with 13 nucleotides matching TRBD2. The junction had 9 bases not matched to a gene; V was cut back by 0 bases and J by 2 bases. Germline CDR1 is SGHRS and CDR2 is YFSETQ. This CDR3 contains 19 residues. In DNA form, the CDR3 reads TGCGCCAGCAGCTTGGCCGGAACTAGCGGGGGGGCTTTCACAGATACGCAGTATTTT. Translation: CASSLAGTSGGAFTDTQYF.

This chain links TRBV24-1 with TRBJ1-1; no firm D call. CDR3 length: 14 amino acids. V was trimmed by 4 bases and J by 10 bases, leaving 18 bases between them. Germline values: CDR1 KGHDR, CDR2 SFDVKD. The CDR3 DNA is TGTGCCACCAGTGAGGCTTTTGACCGGGGAGGAGCTTTCTTT. Translation gives CATSEAFDRGGAFF.

The chain couples TRBV6-2 or TRBV6-3 to TRBJ1-1; 7 bases map to TRBD1. CDR1 MNHEY and CDR2 SVGEGT come from the germline V gene. The CDR3 runs to 15 residues. Losses at the gene ends were 4 bases for V and 0 bases for J; bases not matched to a gene: 5. The CDR3 protein is CASSWTGPLNTEAFF. The CDR3 coding sequence is TGTGCCAGCAGTTGGACAGGACCTTTGAACACTGAAGCTTTCTTT.

This chain uses TRBV6-1 with TRBJ1-6; no clear D. From germline, CDR1 is MNHNS and CDR2 SASEGT. There are 17 residues in the CDR3. Trimming removed 3 bases from V and 4 bases from J, with 16 bases in between. CDR3 amino acids: CASSDPAAGGYNSPLHF. CDR3 DNA: TGTGCCAGCAGTGATCCGGCAGCGGGAGGGTATAATTCACCCCTCCACTTT.

The chain recombines TRBV11-3 with TRBJ2-6, with 7 bases that match TRBD2. Germline V CDR1 and CDR2: SGHNT, YENEEA. CDR3 length: 17 residues. V was pared by 4 bases and J by 1 base, with 7 bases of the junction left unmatched. The CDR3 region is CASSSDGGSSGANVLTF. In DNA form, the CDR3 reads TGTGCCAGCAGCTCCGACGGGGGGTCGTCTGGGGCCAACGTCCTGACTTTC.

The CDR3 region is CASSVTGGSTDTQYF. The DNA for the CDR3 is TGTGCCAGCAGCGTGACGGGAGGCAGCACAGATACGCAGTATTTT. The chain has TRBV9 and TRBJ2-3, with 7 bases matching TRBD2. Germline lookup yields CDR1 SGDLS and CDR2 YYNGEE. This CDR3 spans 15 amino acids. The V gene end was trimmed by 2 bases and the J gene end by 0 bases; junction bases not matched to a gene: 3. Looking up the rest from reference TRBV9 and TRBJ2-3 gives the full variable domain: DSGVTQTPKHLITATGQRVTLRCSPRSGDLSVYWYQQSLDQGLQFLIQYYNGEERAKGNILERFSAQQFPDLHSELNLSSLELGDSALYFCASSVTGGSTDTQYFGPGTRLTVL.

In this sample, this clone turned up a few times. The rearrangement joins TRBV4-1 to TRBJ2-1; TRBD2 agrees at 10 bases. The junction had 7 bases not matched to a gene; V was cut back by 4 bases and J by 4 bases. Per germline, CDR1 MGHRA and CDR2 YSYEKL. The CDR3 sequence is 16 residues long. CDR3 amino acids: CASSPRSGGDYNEQFF. CDR3 nucleotide sequence: TGCGCCAGCAGCCCGCGCAGCGGGGGGGATTACAATGAGCAGTTCTTC.

V is TRBV6-5 and J is TRBJ2-1, with a tentative D call TRBD1 (5 bases). This CDR3 has 15 amino acids. The germline gives CDR1 MNHEY, CDR2 SVGAGI. V lost 5 bases and J 5 bases, leaving 16 bases between the germline ends. As DNA, the CDR3 is TGTGCCAGCAGTATGACCAGGGTAGGACACAATGAGCAGTTCTTC. Amino acid sequence: CASSMTRVGHNEQFF.

The V and J genes are TRBV12-3 or TRBV12-4 and TRBJ1-5, with no clear D. This CDR3 region has 13 residues. V lost 3 bases and J lost 10, with 13 bases in between. The CDR3 here is CASSFHGLGPQHF. In DNA, the CDR3 is TGTGCCAGCAGTTTTCACGGACTCGGTCCCCAGCATTTT.

This chain links TRBV6-5 with TRBJ2-6; 7 nucleotides line up with TRBD1. With 4 bases clipped from V and 0 bases from J, the junction kept 3 bases outside the gene matches. Germline V gene sequence: CDR1 MNHEY, CDR2 SVGAGI. CDR3 size: 16 residues. CDR3 sequence reads: CASSSGQASGANVLTF. CDR3 DNA: TGTGCCAGCAGTTCCGGACAGGCCTCTGGGGCCAACGTCCTGACTTTC.

This rearrangement joins TRBV6-2 or TRBV6-3 to TRBJ2-7, with 9 bases fitting TRBD1. Germline CDR1 and CDR2: MNHEY and SVGEGT. With V trimmed by 5 bases and J by 2 bases, 22 bases remained unmatched. The CDR3 has 20 amino acids. CDR3 in amino acids: CASSDPGTGISWQPTYEQYF. The DNA of the CDR3 is TGTGCCAGCAGTGACCCCGGGACAGGGATTAGTTGGCAGCCAACCTACGAGCAGTACTTC.

V gene TRBV6-2 or TRBV6-3 combines with J gene TRBJ1-5, with D perhaps matching TRBD1 (6 bases). Trimming stripped 5 bases from V and 7 bases from J, with 18 bases between. Germline assignment: CDR1 MNHEY and CDR2 SVGEGT. The CDR3 has 15 amino acids. DNA for the CDR3: TGTGCCAGCAGTGGGCCTGACAGGAAAAACCAGCCCCAGCATTTT. Protein: CASSGPDRKNQPQHF.

This CDR3 reads CASSKTTGEGNTIYF. The CDR3 region has the DNA TGTGCCAGCAGCAAGACGACAGGGGAAGGAAACACCATATATTTT. The chain has TRBV4-2 and TRBJ1-3; 8 bases are shared with TRBD1. V lost 5 bases to trimming and J lost 4 bases; unmatched junction nucleotides: 7. Germline V gene data show CDR1 as LGHNA and CDR2 as YNFKEQ. This CDR3 contains 15 residues.

V usage is TRBV3-1 (or the pseudogene TRBV3-2) and J usage is TRBJ1-1, with D perhaps matching TRBD1 (5 bases). CDR1 is LGHDT, CDR2 YNNKEL, per germline (reference sequence). The CDR3 runs to 15 residues. V gave up 1 base and J gave up 9 bases, with 18 bases separating them. The CDR3 sequence is CASSQVSGPAVKAFF. The CDR3 DNA is TGTGCCAGCAGCCAAGTCTCAGGGCCCGCAGTAAAAGCTTTCTTT.

This rearrangement joins TRBV11-3 to TRBJ1-1, with 7 bases fitting TRBD1. The V gene end was trimmed by 3 bases and the J gene end by 0 bases; junction bases not matched to a gene: 4. Looked up from germline, CDR1 is SGHNT and CDR2 is YENEEA. The CDR3 totals 15 residues. This CDR3 is CASSLGTGVNTEAFF. In nucleotides, the CDR3 is TGTGCCAGCAGCTTGGGTACAGGGGTGAACACTGAAGCTTTCTTT.

The chain combines TRBV6-5 with TRBJ2-3, with 8 bases that match TRBD2. Trimming removed 10 bases from V and 6 bases from J; junction bases left unmatched: 15. The CDR3 runs to 15 residues. CDR1 and CDR2 (germline): MNHEY, SVGAGI. The CDR3 is CATTLRGGIVDTQYF. CDR3 nucleotides: TGTGCCACGACTCTCCGGGGGGGAATTGTGGATACGCAGTATTTT.

The V and J genes are TRBV28 and TRBJ1-4; TRBD1 aligns across 9 bases. Trimming at V came to 2 bases and at J to 8 bases, leaving 3 bases not matched to a gene. The germline gives CDR1 MDHEN, CDR2 SYDVKM. The CDR3 has 14 amino acids. The CDR3 coding sequence is TGTGCCAGCAGTTTAGGGACAGGGTACGAAAAACTGTTTTTT. This gives the protein CASSLGTGYEKLFF.

The genes are TRBV29-1 and TRBJ2-3, with 9 bases fitting TRBD1. Germline V lookup: CDR1 SQVTM, CDR2 ANQGSEA. V lost 1 base, J lost 4 bases, and 6 bases stayed unmatched. This CDR3 is built from 15 residues. This CDR3 is CSVEGTGELADTQYF. CDR3 sequence (DNA): TGCAGCGTTGAAGGGACAGGGGAACTCGCAGATACGCAGTATTTT.

The genes are TRBV13 and TRBJ2-7; 8 nucleotides agree with TRBD1. J gave up 5 bases and V 1 base, and 1 base lay outside the gene matches. Germline CDR1 and CDR2: PRHDT and FYEKMQ (reference sequence). This CDR3 has 13 amino acids. CDR3 DNA: TGTGCCAGCAGCTTAGACAGGGGGGACGAGCAGTACTTC. Its protein product is CASSLDRGDEQYF.

The gene calls are TRBV5-1 and TRBJ2-2, with a weak D call TRBD1 (6 bases). The CDR3 has 15 residues. The V end was cut by 0 bases, the J end by 6 bases, with 12 bases between. Germline loops: CDR1 SGHRS, CDR2 YFSETQ. The DNA for the CDR3 is TGCGCCAGCAGCTTGGCCTACGGGACATCCGGGGAGCTGTTTTTT. Translation: CASSLAYGTSGELFF.

This clone was observed a single time. The chain joins TRBV6-5 to TRBJ2-7, with 10 nucleotides matching TRBD1. Germline CDR1 reads MNHEY; CDR2 reads SVGAGI. This CDR3 comprises 14 residues. V gave up 8 bases and J gave up 5 bases; unmatched junction bases: 9. Here the CDR3 reads CASVPGQGSHEQYF. The CDR3 region has the DNA TGTGCCAGCGTGCCGGGACAGGGGAGCCACGAGCAGTACTTC.

This clone was seen only a few times. The chain has TRBV6-1 and TRBJ1-1, with D possibly TRBD1 on 5 matching bases. The CDR3 extends over 15 amino acids. V gave up 0 bases and J gave up 11 bases, with 19 bases separating them. Germline CDR1 and CDR2: MNHNS and SASEGT. In DNA form, the CDR3 reads TGTGCCAGCAGTGAAGCGGGAGGGGCAGTGGTGTGGGCTTTCTTT. This encodes CASSEAGGAVVWAFF.

This chain links TRBV6-5 with TRBJ1-1; 7 bases agree with TRBD1. Trimming cost V 6 bases and J 2 bases; bases outside gene matches: 9. The CDR3 extends over 15 amino acids. CDR1 MNHEY and CDR2 SVGAGI come from the germline V gene. CDR3 loop: CASRRPGQINTEAFF. The CDR3 coding sequence is TGTGCCAGCAGGAGGCCGGGACAGATTAACACTGAAGCTTTCTTT.

J is TRBJ2-5 and V is TRBV3-1 (or the pseudogene TRBV3-2), with 7 bases identical to TRBD2. This CDR3 contains 14 residues. Trimming removed 4 bases from V and 2 bases from J; junction bases left unmatched: 4. Germline lookup yields CDR1 LGHDT and CDR2 YNNKEL (reference sequence). In DNA, the CDR3 is TGTGCCAGCAGCCGATCTAGCGGACAAGAGACCCAGTACTTC. Protein sequence: CASSRSSGQETQYF.